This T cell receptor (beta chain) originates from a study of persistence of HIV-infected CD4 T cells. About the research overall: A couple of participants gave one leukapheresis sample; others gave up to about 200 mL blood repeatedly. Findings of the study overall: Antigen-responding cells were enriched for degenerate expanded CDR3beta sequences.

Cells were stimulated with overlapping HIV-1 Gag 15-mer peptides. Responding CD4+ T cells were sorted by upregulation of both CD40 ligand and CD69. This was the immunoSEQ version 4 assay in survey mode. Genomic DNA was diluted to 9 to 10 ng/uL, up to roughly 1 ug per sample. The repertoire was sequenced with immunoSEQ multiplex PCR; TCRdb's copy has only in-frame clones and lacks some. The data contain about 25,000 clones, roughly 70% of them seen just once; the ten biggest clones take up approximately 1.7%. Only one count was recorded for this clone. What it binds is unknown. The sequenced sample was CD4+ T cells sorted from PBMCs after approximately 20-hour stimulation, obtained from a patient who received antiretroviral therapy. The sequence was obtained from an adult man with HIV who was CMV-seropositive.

CDR3 protein: CASSETTGGNTEAFF. The CDR3 region has the DNA TGTGCCAGCAGTGAAACCACAGGTGGGAACACTGAAGCTTTCTTT. This chain links TRBV2 with TRBJ1-1; D might be TRBD1 (5 bases). The V end lost 2 bases, the J end lost 1 base, and 11 bases lay between the germline ends. This CDR3 is built from 15 residues. Germline V gives CDR1 SNHLY, CDR2 FYNNEI.